This entry lists 32 T cell receptor beta chains sequenced from one sample in a study of regulatory T cells in long-lasting Graves disease. This sample's time point: persistent/refractory GD, antithyroid drugs over 5 years with positive TRAb. RNA extracted from PBMCs served as the sequencing template. For TCR beta, libraries came from iRepertoire HTBI primers and Arm-PCR of CDR3 regions. TCRdb itself ran the multiplex PCR reads through MiXCR, one entry per CDR3 protein. The data contain approximately 500,000 distinct CDR3 sequences, about a fifth of them singletons. Material: peripheral blood mononuclear cells (PBMCs), obtained when the disease was refractory, from a patient treated with antithyroid drugs. The receptors come from a female donor with Graves disease.

This clonotype occurred many times. The rearrangement uses TRBV7-3 and TRBJ2-7; either TRBD1 or TRBD2 may supply D (6 bases each). Germline CDR1 is SGHTA and CDR2 is FQGTGA. This CDR3 region has 15 residues. V was clipped by 0 bases and J by 3 bases, with 12 bases between them. The CDR3 bases are TGTGCCAGCAGCTTAACGGGGGGCGGGATCTACGAGCAGTACTTC. This sequence encodes CASSLTGGGIYEQYF.

This clonotype was found many times. V gene TRBV6-2 or TRBV6-3 combines with J gene TRBJ1-4; D is uncertain. Trimming removed 8 bases from V and 5 bases from J, with 15 bases in between. The CDR3 is 14 residues long. From germline, CDR1 is MNHEY and CDR2 SVGEGT. The CDR3 here is CASRRPLPNEKLFF. Here the CDR3 DNA reads TGTGCCAGCCGAAGACCTCTTCCAAATGAAAAACTGTTTTTT.

Ten or more counts support this clonotype. V and J are TRBV7-2 and TRBJ1-1; 7 nucleotides agree with TRBD1. CDR1 and CDR2 (germline): SGHTA, FQGNSA. CDR3 length: 13 amino acids. J lost 5 bases, V lost 5 bases, and 5 bases had no gene match. This CDR3 is CASSQGGLTEAFF. CDR3 nucleotides: TGTGCCAGCAGCCAGGGGGGGCTAACTGAAGCTTTCTTT.

This clonotype was seen at least ten times. The chain has TRBV7-2 and TRBJ2-5; possible D gene TRBD2, 6 bases. This CDR3 has 14 residues. Trimming removed 1 base from V and 5 bases from J, with 11 bases in between. CDR1 is SGHTA, CDR2 FQGNSA, per germline. The CDR3: CASSLEGTRETQYF. Here the CDR3 DNA reads TGTGCCAGCAGCTTAGAAGGGACTCGGGAGACCCAGTACTTC.

The chain has TRBV30 and TRBJ2-2; no reliable D call. The CDR3 totals 13 residues. The V gene lost 1 base and the J gene lost 6 bases, with 9 bases spanning the gap. CDR1 GTSNPN and CDR2 SVGIG come from the germline V gene (reference sequence). In DNA, the CDR3 is TGTGCCTGGAGTGGGGATGGCCCCGGGGAGCTGTTTTTT. Its protein is CAWSGDGPGELFF.

This clonotype was picked up many times. The chain is built from TRBV5-1 and TRBJ2-1, with D maybe TRBD1 (6 bases). The CDR3 sequence is 13 residues long. The germline gives CDR1 SGHRS, CDR2 YFSETQ. Trimming shortened V by 4 bases and J by 7 bases, and 12 bases separated the two germline ends. CDR3 sequence: CASSAGTKNEQFF. CDR3 in DNA: TGCGCCAGCAGCGCCGGGACAAAAAATGAGCAGTTCTTC.

The table lists this clonotype with many counts. The chain links TRBV28 to TRBJ1-2; 8 bases agree with TRBD1. The germline CDR1 and CDR2 sequences are MDHEN and SYDVKM. This CDR3 comprises 15 residues. Trimming cost V 6 bases and J 1 base; bases outside gene matches: 7. CDR3 in DNA: TGTGCCAGCAGATTGGACAGGGCCCTTAACTATGGCTACACCTTC. Encoded protein: CASRLDRALNYGYTF.

This clonotype was seen only a few times. V usage is TRBV27 and J usage is TRBJ2-7; D gene unclear. Trimming left V 0 bases short and J 0 bases short, with 12 bases between. CDR3 length equals 16 residues. Germline V lookup: CDR1 MNHEY, CDR2 SMNVEV (reference sequence). CDR3 sequence (DNA): TGTGCCAGCAGTTTATCGATCCGGGCTAGCTCCTACGAGCAGTACTTC. This gives the protein CASSLSIRASSYEQYF.

The DNA of the CDR3 is TGTGCCAGCAGCACCCGGAGGGCGGGTGGGGGCACTGAAGCTTTCTTT. Protein: CASSTRRAGGGTEAFF. This chain links TRBV7-2 with TRBJ1-1; perhaps TRBD1 as D (5 bases). This CDR3 has 16 amino acids. V lost 5 bases, J lost 4 bases, and 20 bases lay in between. Per the germline V gene, CDR1 is SGHTA and CDR2 is FQGNSA.

Only a few counts were recorded for this clonotype. The chain links TRBV28 to TRBJ2-3; the match to TRBD2 covers 9 bases. Germline V CDR1 and CDR2: MDHEN, SYDVKM. This CDR3 has 17 residues. With V trimmed by 5 bases and J by 0 bases, 9 bases remained unmatched. The CDR3 DNA is TGTGCCAGCAGTCCCAGCGGACTAGCGCCAAGCACAGATACGCAGTATTTT. This gives the protein CASSPSGLAPSTDTQYF.

A word on this clonotype: This may stem from a read error, because a much larger clone lies one nucleotide away. Because the CDR3 is missing its conserved closing phenylalanine or tryptophan, this is likely a read error. The V call is TRBV7-8, the J call TRBJ1-1; TRBD1 aligns across 11 bases. The V segment lost 8 bases and the J segment 10 bases; nucleotides outside the gene matches: 9. CDR1 is SGHVS and CDR2 is FQNEAQ in the germline V gene. The CDR3 length is 13 residues. The CDR3 sequence: CASGSDRGRGAFL. CDR3 in DNA: TGTGCCAGCGGGTCGGACAGGGGGCGAGGAGCTTTCCTT.

In this sample, this clonotype turned up a few times. The genes are TRBV28 and TRBJ1-4, with no clear D. The CDR3 totals 11 residues. V lost 2 bases and J 11 bases, leaving 6 bases between the germline ends. Germline V gives CDR1 MDHEN, CDR2 SYDVKM. The CDR3 sequence is CASSLASKLFF. In DNA, the CDR3 is TGTGCCAGCAGTTTAGCCTCTAAACTGTTTTTT.

This clonotype appeared a single time. A clone one base away is much larger, so this may be a read error. The genes are TRBV12-3 or TRBV12-4 and TRBJ2-7; the D gene is possibly TRBD2 (6 bases). The CDR3 has 14 amino acids. Trimming took off 4 bases at V and 9 bases at J, with 19 bases between the two ends. The CDR3 nucleotides are TGTGCCAGCAGTTCACCCGATTGCGGGGAAAGGCAGTACTTC. Its translation: CASSSPDCGERQYF.

This clonotype was counted at least ten times. V gene TRBV6-5 combines with J gene TRBJ1-1; D is unclear. The germline V and J ends were trimmed by 0 bases and 7 bases, with 9 bases remaining between them. CDR3 length equals 13 residues. Germline V gene sequence: CDR1 MNHEY, CDR2 SVGAGI. CDR3 sequence: CASSYSTAVEAFF. As DNA, the CDR3 is TGTGCCAGCAGTTACTCGACGGCAGTTGAAGCTTTCTTT.

This clonotype was picked up many times. This chain uses TRBV12-3 or TRBV12-4 with TRBJ1-5, with unresolved D. The CDR3 covers 13 residues. Between the trimmed V and J ends, which lost 6 bases and 8 bases, there was a span of 14 bases. The CDR3 DNA sequence: TGTGCCAGCAGCTTTCCCCACCGGGAGCCCCAGCATTTT. Translating gives CASSFPHREPQHF.

This sequence joins TRBV7-3 and TRBJ2-1, with D tentatively TRBD1 or TRBD2 (5 bases each). The CDR3 runs to 15 residues. Per the germline V gene, CDR1 is SGHTA and CDR2 is FQGTGA. The germline V and J ends were trimmed by 5 bases and 2 bases, with 13 bases remaining between them. CDR3 sequence: CASSPVGPTYNEQFF. The CDR3 region has the DNA TGTGCCAGCAGCCCGGTGGGACCTACCTACAATGAGCAGTTCTTC.

This clonotype appeared a few times. The CDR3 DNA is TGTGCCAGCAGTATAGCGGCAGGGTTGAGCCCCTATGGCTACACCTTC. As protein: CASSIAAGLSPYGYTF. The J gene is TRBJ1-2, the V gene TRBV27; D perhaps matches TRBD1 (5 bases). V lost 5 bases and J 4 bases, leaving 20 bases between the germline ends. CDR3 length: 16 amino acids. CDR1 and CDR2 (germline): MNHEY, SMNVEV (reference sequence).

CDR3 loop: CATSDPGPGGETQYF. In DNA form, the CDR3 reads TGTGCCACCAGTGATCCGGGCCCCGGGGGAGAGACCCAGTACTTC. The V call is TRBV24-1, the J call TRBJ2-5; D may be TRBD2 (6 bases). The germline V and J ends were trimmed by 3 bases and 4 bases, with 14 bases remaining between them. The CDR3 is made up of 15 amino acids. Germline CDR1 KGHDR, CDR2 SFDVKD.

This clonotype showed up just a few times. The J gene is TRBJ2-1, the V gene TRBV12-3 or TRBV12-4; D not certain. The CDR3 runs to 13 residues. Trimming removed 6 bases at V and 9 bases at J, with 15 bases between. CDR3 DNA sequence: TGTGCCAGCAGGCGTGAGTGGATCGGTGAGCAGTTCTTC. This codes for CASRREWIGEQFF.

This clonotype was seen at least ten times. The chain recombines TRBV28 with TRBJ1-1, with TRBD1 matching over 11 bases. CDR1 is MDHEN, CDR2 SYDVKM, per germline. CDR3 length equals 15 residues. The V and J ends lost 4 bases and 4 bases, in that order; junction bases with no gene match: 5. The CDR3 reads CASSSAGTGGTEAFF. In DNA, the CDR3 is TGTGCCAGCAGTTCAGCAGGGACAGGGGGCACTGAAGCTTTCTTT.

This clonotype was counted many times. This rearrangement joins TRBV2 to TRBJ1-1; unclear D gene. CDR1 and CDR2 from the germline V gene are SNHLY and FYNNEI. Trimming left V 2 bases short and J 1 base short, with 8 bases between. There are 14 residues in the CDR3. The DNA of the CDR3 is TGTGCCAGCAGTGAACTGGGCGGGAACACTGAAGCTTTCTTT. This encodes CASSELGGNTEAFF.

Comment on this clonotype: Given a much more abundant clone one base away, this may be a read error. The gene calls are TRBV12-3 or TRBV12-4 and TRBJ2-4; 7 positions agree with TRBD2. There are 16 residues in the CDR3. Here the CDR3 reads CASSFWLAVAKNIQHF. In DNA form, the CDR3 reads TGTGCCAGCAGTTTTTGGCTAGCGGTAGCCAAAAACATTCAGCACTTC.

This clonotype was picked up one time. The chain recombines TRBV28 with TRBJ2-7; tentatively, D is TRBD2 (6 bases). This CDR3 is built from 14 residues. Germline-derived CDR1 and CDR2 are MDHEN and SYDVKM. V was trimmed by 6 bases and J by 6 bases, leaving 18 bases between them. CDR3 protein: CASRTSGSSAEQYF. The CDR3 DNA is TGTGCCAGCAGGACTTCGGGCTCTAGCGCCGAGCAGTACTTC.

A few counts support this clonotype. This chain uses TRBV9 with TRBJ2-5, with D unclear. CDR1 is SGDLS, CDR2 YYNGEE, per germline. The length of the CDR3 is 15 residues. The ends were cut back, 4 bases at V and 2 bases at J, with 15 bases in the middle. CDR3 bases: TGTGCCAGCAGCTCATCAAGCGCACAGCAAGAGACCCAGTACTTC. This codes for CASSSSSAQQETQYF.

There are many counts of this clonotype. The chain carries TRBV28 and TRBJ2-7, with 8 bases aligning to TRBD1. The length of the CDR3 is 17 residues. Germline V gene lookup returns CDR1 MDHEN and CDR2 SYDVKM. V lost 5 bases to trimming and J lost 2 bases; unmatched junction nucleotides: 14. The CDR3 bases are TGTGCCAGCAGTCCCTCGGGGTTCGGACAGGGCGCCTACGAGCAGTACTTC. Translated: CASSPSGFGQGAYEQYF. The whole variable domain, filled in from reference TRBV28 and TRBJ2-7, reads DVKVTQSSRYLVKRTGEKVFLECVQDMDHENMFWYRQDPGLGLRLIYFSYDVKMKEKGDIPEGYSVSREKKERFSLILESASTNQTSMYLCASSPSGFGQGAYEQYFGPGTRLTVT.

This clonotype came up a few times. The chain joins TRBV7-9 to TRBJ1-1; TRBD1 is a possible D gene (5 bases). The CDR3 runs to 13 residues. Between the trimmed V and J ends, which lost 1 base and 7 bases, there was a span of 10 bases. Looked up from germline, CDR1 is SEHNR and CDR2 is FQNEAQ (reference sequence). CDR3 loop: CASSLGGRGEAFF. For the CDR3, the DNA is TGTGCCAGCAGCTTAGGAGGAAGGGGTGAAGCTTTCTTT. Looking up the rest from reference TRBV7-9 and TRBJ1-1 gives the full variable domain: DTGVSQNPRHKITKRGQNVTFRCDPISEHNRLYWYRQTLGQGPEFLTYFQNEAQLEKSRLLSDRFSAERPKGSFSTLEIQRTEQGDSAMYLCASSLGGRGEAFFGQGTRLTVV.

The rearrangement joins TRBV7-6 to TRBJ2-2; 13 nucleotides match TRBD2. V gave up 2 bases and J gave up 3 bases; unmatched junction bases: 6. Germline V gene data show CDR1 as SGHVS and CDR2 as FNYEAQ. The CDR3 is 18 amino acids. CDR3 in DNA: TGTGCCAGCAGCTTACCCCTACTAGCGGGAGGGCACACCGGGGAGCTGTTTTTT. Its translation: CASSLPLLAGGHTGELFF.

As to this clonotype: Since a much larger clone is just one base distant, this may be a read error. V is TRBV7-2 and J is TRBJ2-7, with D possibly TRBD2 on 5 matching bases. The CDR3 contains 13 residues. CDR1 is SGHTA, CDR2 FQGNSA, per germline. DNA of the CDR3: TGTGCCAGCAGCCAGGACTGGTCCTACGAGCAGTGCTTC. This encodes CASSQDWSYEQCF.

This clonotype was detected ten times or more. The chain uses TRBV20-1 and TRBJ2-5; 15 nucleotides align to TRBD2. This CDR3 is 16 amino acids long. Germline V gene lookup returns CDR1 DFQATT and CDR2 SNEGSKA (reference sequence). The ends lost 6 bases at V and 2 bases at J; junction bases unmatched: 7. The CDR3 DNA reads TGCAGTGCCACGGGACTAGCGGGAGGAGGGCAAGAGACCCAGTACTTC. This sequence encodes CSATGLAGGGQETQYF.

The chain has TRBV19 and TRBJ2-3; 8 positions match TRBD1. The CDR3 length is 15 residues. The J segment lost 4 bases and the V segment lost 7 bases, leaving 10 bases of the junction unmatched. Germline V gene sequence: CDR1 LNHDA, CDR2 SQIVND (reference sequence). This CDR3 reads CASTTSTGGADTQYF. The CDR3 DNA sequence: TGTGCCAGTACCACCTCTACAGGGGGAGCAGATACGCAGTATTTT.

This clonotype has a count of ten or more. The genes are TRBV11-2 and TRBJ1-2; TRBD1 matches at 9 bases. V lost 8 bases, J lost 2 bases, and 9 bases stayed unmatched. Germline-derived CDR1 and CDR2 are SGHAT and FQNNGV. This CDR3 is built from 15 residues. CDR3 bases: TGTGCCAGCGAGGACAGGGGCGGACTAAACTATGGCTACACCTTC. Encoded protein: CASEDRGGLNYGYTF.

For this clonotype: It may be a read error: a sequence one base away is much more abundant. The V and J genes are TRBV7-9 and TRBJ2-5; D not certain. The DNA matches TRBJ2-7 better at its end, which makes the J call doubtful. CDR3 size: 14 residues. CDR1 is SEHNR and CDR2 is FQNEAQ in the germline V gene (reference sequence). Written as DNA, the CDR3 is TGTGCCAGCAGCCTTTCCCAAACAGTCTACGAGCAGTACTTC. Its protein is CASSLSQTVYEQYF.